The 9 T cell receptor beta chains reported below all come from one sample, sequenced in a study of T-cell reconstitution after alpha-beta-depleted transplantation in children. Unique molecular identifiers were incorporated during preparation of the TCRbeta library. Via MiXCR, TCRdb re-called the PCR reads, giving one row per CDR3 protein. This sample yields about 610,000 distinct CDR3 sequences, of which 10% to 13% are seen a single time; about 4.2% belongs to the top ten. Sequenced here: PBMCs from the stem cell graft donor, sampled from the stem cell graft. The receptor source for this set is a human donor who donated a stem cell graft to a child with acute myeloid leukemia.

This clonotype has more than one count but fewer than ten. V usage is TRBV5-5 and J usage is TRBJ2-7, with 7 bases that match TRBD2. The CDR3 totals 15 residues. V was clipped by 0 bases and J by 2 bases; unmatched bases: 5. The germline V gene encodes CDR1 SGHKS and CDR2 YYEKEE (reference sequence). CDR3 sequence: CASSLVTGGPYEQYF. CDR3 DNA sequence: TGTGCCAGCAGCTTGGTTACGGGAGGCCCCTACGAGCAGTACTTC.

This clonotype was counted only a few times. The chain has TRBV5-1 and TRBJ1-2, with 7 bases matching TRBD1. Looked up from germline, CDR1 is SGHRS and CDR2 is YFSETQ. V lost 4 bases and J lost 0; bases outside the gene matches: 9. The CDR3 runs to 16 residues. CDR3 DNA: TGCGCCAGCAGCCCGACCCCGGGACAGACTAACTATGGCTACACCTTC. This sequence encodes CASSPTPGQTNYGYTF. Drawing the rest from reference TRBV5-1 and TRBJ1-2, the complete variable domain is KAGVTQTPRYLIKTRGQQVTLSCSPISGHRSVSWYQQTPGQGLQFLFEYFSETQRNKGNFPGRFSGRQFSNSRSEMNVSTLELGDSALYLCASSPTPGQTNYGYTFGSGTRLTVV.

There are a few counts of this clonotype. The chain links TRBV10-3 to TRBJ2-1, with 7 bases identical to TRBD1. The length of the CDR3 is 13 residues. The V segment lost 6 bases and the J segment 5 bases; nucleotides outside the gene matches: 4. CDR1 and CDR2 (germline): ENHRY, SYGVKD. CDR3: CAISGQVNNEQFF. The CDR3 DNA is TGTGCCATCAGCGGACAGGTTAACAATGAGCAGTTCTTC.

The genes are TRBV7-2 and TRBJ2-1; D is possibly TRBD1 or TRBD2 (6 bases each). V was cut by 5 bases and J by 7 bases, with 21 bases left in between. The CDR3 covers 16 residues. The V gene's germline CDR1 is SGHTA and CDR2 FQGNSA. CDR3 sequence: CASSPSVGGGRNEQFF. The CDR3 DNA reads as TGTGCCAGCAGCCCATCGGTCGGGGGCGGCCGGAATGAGCAGTTCTTC.

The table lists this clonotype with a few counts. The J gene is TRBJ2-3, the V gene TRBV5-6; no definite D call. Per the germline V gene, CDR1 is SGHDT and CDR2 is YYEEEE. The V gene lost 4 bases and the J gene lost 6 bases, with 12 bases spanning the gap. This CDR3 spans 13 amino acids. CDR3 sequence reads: CASSPGSIDTQYF. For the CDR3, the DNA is TGTGCCAGCAGCCCCGGTAGCATCGATACGCAGTATTTT.

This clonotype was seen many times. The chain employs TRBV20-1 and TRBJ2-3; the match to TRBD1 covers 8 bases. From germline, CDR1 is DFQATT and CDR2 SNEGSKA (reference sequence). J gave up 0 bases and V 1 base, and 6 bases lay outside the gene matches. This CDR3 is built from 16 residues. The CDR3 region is CSARVFGQGSTDTQYF. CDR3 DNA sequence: TGCAGTGCTAGAGTCTTCGGACAGGGTAGCACAGATACGCAGTATTTT.

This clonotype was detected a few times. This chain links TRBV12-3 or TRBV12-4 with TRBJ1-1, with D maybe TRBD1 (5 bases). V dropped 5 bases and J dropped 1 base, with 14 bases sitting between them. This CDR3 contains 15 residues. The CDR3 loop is CASSHRIVENTEAFF. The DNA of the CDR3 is TGTGCCAGCAGTCACAGGATTGTGGAGAACACTGAAGCTTTCTTT.

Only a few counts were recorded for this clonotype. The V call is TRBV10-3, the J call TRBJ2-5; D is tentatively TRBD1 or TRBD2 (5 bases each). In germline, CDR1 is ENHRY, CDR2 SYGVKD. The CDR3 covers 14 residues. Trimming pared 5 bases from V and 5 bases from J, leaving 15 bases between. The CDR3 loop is CAISRAQGAETQYF. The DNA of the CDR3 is TGTGCCATCAGTCGGGCCCAGGGAGCGGAGACCCAGTACTTC.

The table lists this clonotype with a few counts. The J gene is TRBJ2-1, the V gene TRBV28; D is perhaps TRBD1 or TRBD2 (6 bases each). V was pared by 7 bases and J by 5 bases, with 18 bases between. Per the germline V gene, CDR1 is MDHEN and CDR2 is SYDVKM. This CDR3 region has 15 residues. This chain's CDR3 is CASTTSGGLHNEQFF. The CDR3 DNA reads TGTGCCAGCACAACCTCCGGGGGCCTGCACAATGAGCAGTTCTTC.